The source of this T cell receptor beta chain is a study of spatial heterogeneity in lung cancer. Time point reported: sample taken at primary tumor resection. Whole RNA, isolated from tumor, nontumor lung or frozen PBMC, was sequenced without prior sorting. TCRdb used MiXCR to reprocess the 5' RACE reads, holding one entry per CDR3 protein. The sample has about 92,000 distinct CDR3 sequences, approximately 12% seen once. There are many counts of this clonotype. Germline V lookup: CDR1 WSHSY, CDR2 SAAADI. Trimming stripped 0 bases from V and 4 bases from J, with 14 bases between. This CDR3 is built from 16 residues.

The sample consisted of PBMCs, taken at surgery. The chain has TRBV10-2 and TRBJ2-3, with a tentative D call TRBD2 (6 bases). The clonotype comes from a male donor with early-stage non-small cell lung cancer. CDR3 DNA sequence: TGCGCCAGCAGTGAGTCGGGGGGTTTAGGGTCAGATACGCAGTATTTT. This gives the protein CASSESGGLGSDTQYF.